The table lists the clone carrying this T cell receptor beta chain with a count of one. The J segment lost 4 bases and the V segment lost 0 bases, leaving 9 bases of the junction unmatched. Germline assignment: CDR1 LGHNT and CDR2 FRNRAP. The CDR3 consists of 17 residues. This entry belongs to a study of cytomegalovirus exposure and HLA in healthy donors. Amplification used 60 Vbeta primers and 13 Jbeta primers. The protocol was immunoSEQ multiplex PCR, while the TCRdb copy is restricted to in-frame clones and leaves out a portion. The sample has 170,000 or so clones; about 86% are singletons. The chain joins TRBV12-5 to TRBJ2-7; 10 nucleotides align to TRBD2. Sequencing input: PBMCs. This TCR was sampled from a young woman in good health and CMV-seronegative. In nucleotides, the CDR3 is TGTGCTAGTGGTTTGGTGGTACGGACTAGCGGAGCGTACGAGCAGTACTTC. It codes for CASGLVVRTSGAYEQYF.